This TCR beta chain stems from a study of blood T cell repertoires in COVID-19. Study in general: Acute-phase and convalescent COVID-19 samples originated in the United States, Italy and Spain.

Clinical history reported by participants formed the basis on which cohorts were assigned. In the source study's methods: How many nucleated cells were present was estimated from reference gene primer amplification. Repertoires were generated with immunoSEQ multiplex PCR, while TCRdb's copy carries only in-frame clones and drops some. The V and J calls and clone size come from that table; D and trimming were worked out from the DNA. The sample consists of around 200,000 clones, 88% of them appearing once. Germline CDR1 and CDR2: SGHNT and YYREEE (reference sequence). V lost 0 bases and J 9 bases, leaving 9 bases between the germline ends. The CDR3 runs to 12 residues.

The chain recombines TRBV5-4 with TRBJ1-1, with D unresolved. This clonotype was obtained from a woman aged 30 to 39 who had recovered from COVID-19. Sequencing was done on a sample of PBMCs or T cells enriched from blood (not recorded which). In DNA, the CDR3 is TGTGCCAGCAGCTTGGACGGGGTCCAAGCTTTCTTT. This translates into CASSLDGVQAFF.